Shown below are 14 T cell receptor beta chains from a single sample sequenced in a study of technical replicates of blood from a handful of donors. The method was immunoSEQ multiplex PCR; TCRdb's version includes in-frame clones alone and lacks a portion of them. The sample holds 85,000 to 100,000 clones, 90% to 96% seen once. Sequences were obtained from T cells isolated from PBMCs. The source of these receptors is a human donor in good health.

The chain is built from TRBV28 and TRBJ1-1, with 7 bases that match TRBD1. CDR1 is MDHEN, CDR2 SYDVKM, per germline. There are 12 residues in the CDR3. Losses at the gene ends were 6 bases for V and 8 bases for J; bases not matched to a gene: 6. CDR3 coding DNA: TGTGCCAGCAGCCCCCCGGACAGGGAAGCTTTCTTT. Translated: CASSPPDREAFF.

V usage is TRBV27 and J usage is TRBJ2-3; 7 nucleotides line up with TRBD1. This CDR3 is built from 14 residues. Germline CDR1 reads MNHEY; CDR2 reads SMNVEV (reference sequence). The J segment lost 6 bases and the V segment lost 5 bases, leaving 8 bases of the junction unmatched. CDR3 nucleotides: TGTGCCAGCAGTACACAGGGGATGCTGGATACGCAGTATTTT. It encodes CASSTQGMLDTQYF.

The chain uses TRBV28 and TRBJ2-3; D not resolved. The CDR3 length is 14 residues. With 2 bases removed from V and 2 bases from J, the gap between germline ends came to 8 bases. Germline V CDR1 and CDR2: MDHEN, SYDVKM. CDR3 residues: CASSLARNTDTQYF. The CDR3 DNA reads TGTGCCAGCAGTTTAGCGCGGAACACAGATACGCAGTATTTT.

This clone was counted a single time. The V and J genes are TRBV5-4 and TRBJ2-1, with 8 bases that match TRBD2. V was pared by 4 bases and J by 5 bases, with 8 bases of the junction left unmatched. CDR1 SGHNT and CDR2 YYREEE come from the germline V gene (reference sequence). This CDR3 has 15 amino acids. In DNA, the CDR3 is TGTGCCAGCAGCCCGCGGGAGGCCCGTAACAATGAGCAGTTCTTC. Its translation is CASSPREARNNEQFF.

The chain recombines TRBV29-1 with TRBJ2-5; weak D call: TRBD2 (6 bases). V lost 7 bases, J lost 2 bases, and 17 bases lay in between. This CDR3 is 14 amino acids long. Germline V gives CDR1 SQVTM, CDR2 ANQGSEA. The CDR3 DNA reads as TGCAGCGCCCATCTGGTAGCGGAACAAGAGACCCAGTACTTC. Amino acid sequence: CSAHLVAEQETQYF.

V and J are TRBV7-9 and TRBJ2-6; no clear D gene. The CDR3 has 12 residues. Between the trimmed V and J ends, which lost 1 base and 13 bases, there was a span of 8 bases. Germline CDR1 reads SEHNR; CDR2 reads FQNEAQ (reference sequence). CDR3 coding DNA: TGTGCCAGCAGCTTAGGTTTTGCGGTCCTGACTTTC. This codes for CASSLGFAVLTF. Full variable domain (remainder filled in from reference TRBV7-9 and TRBJ2-6): DTGVSQNPRHKITKRGQNVTFRCDPISEHNRLYWYRQTLGQGPEFLTYFQNEAQLEKSRLLSDRFSAERPKGSFSTLEIQRTEQGDSAMYLCASSLGFAVLTFGAGSRLTVL.

The rearrangement links TRBV25-1 to TRBJ1-5; D perhaps matches TRBD1 (6 bases). The CDR3 is 13 amino acids. Per the germline V gene, CDR1 is MGHDK and CDR2 is SYGVNS. Trimming shortened V by 5 bases and J by 5 bases, and 10 bases separated the two germline ends. In DNA, the CDR3 is TGTGCCAGCAGTAGGGGGTACGATCAGCCCCAGCATTTT. Its translation: CASSRGYDQPQHF.

The chain uses TRBV27 and TRBJ2-7, with TRBD1 matching 9 bases. With V trimmed by 8 bases and J by 6 bases, 17 bases remained unmatched. Germline V gene sequence: CDR1 MNHEY, CDR2 SMNVEV (reference sequence). This CDR3 contains 16 residues. The CDR3 loop is CASATTPGQGRREQYF. As DNA, the CDR3 is TGTGCCAGCGCTACGACCCCGGGACAGGGAAGGCGCGAGCAGTACTTC.

The chain joins TRBV6-1 to TRBJ2-5; 8 nucleotides match TRBD2. Germline values: CDR1 MNHNS, CDR2 SASEGT. The CDR3 is 13 amino acids. The V gene end was trimmed by 0 bases and the J gene end by 12 bases; junction bases not matched to a gene: 6. The CDR3 region is CASSEARLALKYF. The CDR3 nucleotides are TGTGCCAGCAGTGAAGCCCGACTAGCGCTCAAGTACTTC.

The chain joins TRBV18 to TRBJ1-5; no clear D gene. The CDR3 length is 14 residues. The V end was cut by 2 bases, the J end by 9 bases, with 14 bases between. Germline-derived CDR1 and CDR2 are KGHSH and LQKENI. CDR3 DNA sequence: TGTGCCAGCTCACCAGATCGGGGATCGCCGCCCCAGCATTTT. It specifies CASSPDRGSPPQHF.

As for this clone: Other DNA sequences in this sample translate to the same CDR3. The rearrangement links TRBV18 to TRBJ2-3; 9 nucleotides match TRBD2. The germline CDR1 and CDR2 sequences are KGHSH and LQKENI. J lost 2 bases, V lost 3 bases, and 6 bases had no gene match. The CDR3 is made up of 16 amino acids. CDR3 region: CASSPRLAGATDTQYF. In DNA, the CDR3 is TGTGCCAGCTCACCCCGGTTAGCGGGGGCCACAGATACGCAGTATTTT.

The CDR3 coding sequence is TGCGCCAGCAGCCCCCACCCTGACAACTCCTACGAGCAGTACTTC. Residues: CASSPHPDNSYEQYF. The gene calls are TRBV5-1 and TRBJ2-7; D unclear. Germline V gene data show CDR1 as SGHRS and CDR2 as YFSETQ. Trimming removed 4 bases at V and 0 bases at J, with 14 bases between. The CDR3 contains 15 residues.

The rearrangement links TRBV10-3 to TRBJ2-1, with a possible D match to TRBD2 (6 bases). Per the germline V gene, CDR1 is ENHRY and CDR2 is SYGVKD. The CDR3 has 12 residues. The ends were cut back, 4 bases at V and 10 bases at J, with 11 bases in the middle. The CDR3 DNA reads as TGTGCCATCAGTGGGGGGGACGGCGAGCAGTTCTTC. It codes for CAISGGDGEQFF.

As DNA, the CDR3 is TGTGCCAGCAGCCGGACAGCTAACTATGGCTACACCTTC. Protein: CASSRTANYGYTF. The chain couples TRBV7-8 to TRBJ1-2, with D perhaps matching TRBD1 (6 bases). Per the germline V gene, CDR1 is SGHVS and CDR2 is FQNEAQ. This CDR3 spans 13 amino acids. V shed 5 bases and J shed 0 bases, with 7 bases lying between them.